The 25 T cell receptor beta chains given below trace back to one sample, sequenced in a study of tumor-infiltrating lymphocytes in primary liver carcinoma. TCR beta cDNA was reverse-transcribed from about 550 ng of total RNA. The reaction used a constant-region primer and ProtoScript II reverse transcriptase. A slightly modified ARM-PCR protocol with three nested multiplex PCR rounds produced these TCR beta libraries. With TRBV1-TRBV30 forward primers and a C-beta reverse primer, the first two PCR rounds were run for 10 to 11 cycles each. TCRdb called the multiplex PCR reads again in MiXCR, with one record for every CDR3 protein. The repertoire holds 90,000 to 150,000 distinct CDR3 sequences, with around 70% as singletons. Unsorted bulk tissue of about 20-32 mg yielded co-extracted RNA and DNA. Material for sequencing was tumor-adjacent normal liver tissue. The source of these receptors is a woman aged 55-70 years with primary liver carcinoma and hepatitis B virus infection.

Regarding this clonotype: This may be a read error, as it is one base from a much larger clone. The J gene is TRBJ2-6, the V gene TRBV4-2; no clear D. V gave up 4 bases and J gave up 1 base, with 11 bases separating them. CDR1 is LGHNA and CDR2 is YNFKEQ in the germline V gene. The CDR3 runs 16 residues. The CDR3 loop reads CASSRLPESGANVLTF. CDR3 bases: TGTGCCAGCAGCCGGCTTCCGGAGTCTGGGGCCAACGTCCTGACTTTC.

This clonotype was found once. The gene calls are TRBV5-1 and TRBJ2-7, with D tentatively TRBD1 or TRBD2 (5 bases each). The CDR3 has 12 amino acids. Germline V CDR1 and CDR2: SGHRS, YFSETQ. Between the trimmed V and J ends, which lost 6 bases and 0 bases, there was a span of 7 bases. Here the CDR3 DNA reads TGCGCCAGCAACGGGACCTCCTACGAGCAGTACTTC. This codes for CASNGTSYEQYF.

Details on this clonotype: The CDR3 ends on some other residue instead of the conserved phenylalanine or tryptophan, so this is likely a read error. V usage is TRBV11-2 and J usage is TRBJ2-2; tentatively, D is TRBD1 (6 bases). The CDR3 runs to 17 residues. Looked up from germline, CDR1 is SGHAT and CDR2 is FQNNGV. CDR3 loop: CVSSLRSVGDISGELFL. The CDR3 DNA reads as TGTGTCAGCAGCCTCAGATCGGTTGGGGACATATCCGGGGAGCTGTTTCTT.

Note on this clonotype: The missing conserved phenylalanine or tryptophan at the end of this CDR3 makes a read error likely. This chain links TRBV29-1 with TRBJ1-1; no clear D gene. The CDR3 is 12 amino acids. CDR1 and CDR2 (germline): SQVTM, ANQGSEA. The ends were cut back, 4 bases at V and 3 bases at J, with 9 bases in the middle. The CDR3 spells CSVVSSYTEAFL. In DNA, the CDR3 is TGCAGCGTTGTTTCGTCCTACACTGAAGCTTTCCTT.

Note on this clonotype: Being one base from a much bigger clone, this may be a read error. J is TRBJ2-7 and V is TRBV7-9; D is unresolved. The V end was cut by 2 bases, the J end by 6 bases, with 14 bases between. CDR3 size: 14 residues. Looked up from germline, CDR1 is SEHNR and CDR2 is FQNEAQ (reference sequence). This chain's CDR3 is CASSLLGQAFEQYF. The CDR3 DNA follows: TGTGCCAGCAGCTTATTAGGGCAGGCCTTCGAGCAGTACTTC.

A remark on this clonotype: No conserved phenylalanine or tryptophan ends this CDR3, so it is likely a read error. The chain links TRBV7-9 to TRBJ2-5, with D perhaps matching TRBD2 (6 bases). CDR1 and CDR2 (germline): SEHNR, FQNEAQ (reference sequence). The CDR3 consists of 14 residues. The V end lost 4 bases, the J end lost 2 bases, and 11 bases lay between the germline ends. The CDR3 protein is CASSSGTHQETQYS. In nucleotides, the CDR3 is TGTGCCAGCAGCTCCGGGACTCATCAAGAGACCCAGTACTCC.

CDR3 coding DNA: TGTGCTGCACTCCGAACATGCCGGGACAAGGGATCGGATCAGCCCCAGCATTTT. It is translated as CAALRTCRDKGSDQPQHF. The chain links TRBV12-3 or TRBV12-4 to TRBJ1-5, with D perhaps TRBD1 (6 bases). This CDR3 region has 18 residues.

This clonotype has ten or more counts. The chain couples TRBV11-1 to TRBJ1-2; D is ambiguous. The V gene's germline CDR1 is SGHAT and CDR2 FQDESV (reference sequence). This CDR3 spans 14 amino acids. V was shortened by 3 bases and J by 4 bases, with 12 bases between the two germline ends. The DNA of the CDR3 is TGTGCCAGCAGCTTCAAGGGATTTGGCTATGGCTACACCTTC. This codes for CASSFKGFGYGYTF.

In this sample, this clonotype turned up a few times. The rearrangement joins TRBV28 to TRBJ1-4; D is ambiguous. This CDR3 region has 18 residues. The germline V gene has CDR1 MDHEN and CDR2 SYDVKM. Deletions cut 4 bases from V and 0 bases from J, with 18 bases between. CDR3 region: CASSSNPEGSPTNEKLFF. The CDR3 region has the DNA TGTGCCAGCAGTTCAAACCCCGAAGGTTCTCCAACTAATGAAAAACTGTTTTTT.

For this clonotype: An end of the junction does not agree with germline; a read error may underlie this. CDR3 sequence reads: CSVAGTSWRGSYSEQFF. The CDR3 DNA reads TGCAGCGTAGCCGGGACTAGCTGGAGAGGTTCCTACAGTGAGCAGTTCTTC. The rearrangement links TRBV29-1 to TRBJ2-1, with 9 nucleotides matching TRBD2. The CDR3 covers 17 residues. The V gene's germline CDR1 is SQVTM and CDR2 ANQGSEA.

A remark on this clonotype: An end of the junction differs from the germline gene, which may be a read error. The chain recombines TRBV12-3 or TRBV12-4 with TRBJ2-6; TRBD1 aligns across 9 bases. The CDR3 is made up of 17 amino acids. The CDR3, as DNA: TGTGCCAGTACTCCGGGACAGGGACTTTCCGGGGCCAACGTCCTGAGTTTC. Protein sequence: CASTPGQGLSGANVLSF.

On this clonotype: A clone one base away is much larger, so this may be a read error. The chain recombines TRBV28 with TRBJ2-1, with D possibly matching TRBD1 (5 bases). Trimming shortened V by 3 bases and J by 6 bases, and 18 bases separated the two germline ends. CDR1 is MDHEN, CDR2 SYDVKM, per germline. The CDR3 runs to 16 residues. DNA for the CDR3: TGTGCCAGCAGTTTCAGGGCTCGGGCGACGGGCAATGAGCAGTTCTTC. Its translation is CASSFRARATGNEQFF. The full variable domain, in which reference TRBV28 and TRBJ2-1 provide the parts outside the CDR3, is DVKVTQSSRYLVKRTGEKVFLECVQDMDHENMFWYRQDPGLGLRLIYFSYDVKMKEKGDIPEGYSVSREKKERFSLILESASTNQTSMYLCASSFRARATGNEQFFGPGTRLTVL.

About this clonotype: A read error may produce the germline difference seen at one junction end. The V and J genes are TRBV5-4 and TRBJ2-1; 8 bases are shared with TRBD2. Germline V gives CDR1 SGHNT, CDR2 YYREEE (reference sequence). This CDR3 region has 15 residues. CDR3 loop: CASSLVGGGYNEHFF. The DNA for the CDR3 is TGTGCCAGCAGTCTCGTCGGGGGGGGTTACAATGAGCACTTCTTC.

As to this clonotype: The germline gene is not matched at one end of the junction; a read error may be the cause. As DNA, the CDR3 is TGTGCCAACAGCTTCCTAGCGAGGTCCTATGAGCAGTACTTC. Its translation is CANSFLARSYEQYF. This rearrangement joins TRBV5-6 to TRBJ2-7; maybe TRBD2 (6 bases). Germline CDR1 reads SGHDT; CDR2 reads YYEEEE. The CDR3 is 14 amino acids.

This clonotype showed up just a few times. The germline gene is not matched at one end of the junction; a read error may be the cause. The chain couples TRBV6-5 to TRBJ2-3, with 7 bases that match TRBD1. This CDR3 comprises 15 residues. Germline V gives CDR1 MNHEY, CDR2 SVGAGI. The CDR3 DNA follows: TGCGCCAGCAGTTATTTCGCCGACGGGACAGATAGGCAGTATTTT. This encodes CASSYFADGTDRQYF.

Of note for this clonotype: The CDR3 does not close with the conserved phenylalanine or tryptophan, likely indicating a read error. The CDR3 DNA follows: TGCAGTGTTGCGGCCCTAGCGGCCACTGAAGCTTTCTCT. Encoded protein: CSVAALAATEAFS. J is TRBJ1-1 and V is TRBV29-1; D remains unclear. The CDR3 spans 13 residues. The V gene's germline CDR1 is SQVTM and CDR2 ANQGSEA.

Worth noting for this clonotype: Because the CDR3 is missing its conserved closing phenylalanine or tryptophan, this is likely a read error. The DNA is left out, because the CDR3 cannot be placed on it with certainty; the CDR3 is given as TCRdb lists it. The rearrangement joins TRBV6-1 to TRBJ2-1; the table's D gene call, TRBD2, was not cross checked with the DNA. Counting both end residues, the CDR3 totals 13 amino acids. The germline V gene encodes CDR1 MNHNS and CDR2 SASEGT. This CDR3 reads CATIGLAMTQQFL.

This clonotype was counted a few times. This chain connects TRBV5-1 to TRBJ2-1, with D maybe TRBD2 (6 bases). The germline V gene has CDR1 SGHRS and CDR2 YFSETQ. This CDR3 spans 15 amino acids. V was trimmed by 0 bases and J by 1 base, leaving 8 bases between them. The CDR3 region has the DNA TGCGCCAGCAGCTTGGAAGGGAGGTCCTACAATGAGCAGTTCTTC. This encodes CASSLEGRSYNEQFF.

In the case of this clonotype: At one boundary the junction diverges from the germline segment, which might be a read error. The chain joins TRBV7-9 to TRBJ2-7, with D possibly matching TRBD1 (5 bases). The CDR3 has 14 amino acids. Germline-derived CDR1 and CDR2 are SEHNR and FQNEAQ (reference sequence). The CDR3 region is CAGSIAGSRNEQYF. The CDR3 DNA reads TGTGCCGGCAGCATAGCAGGGTCGAGGAACGAGCAGTACTTC.

This clonotype was seen repeatedly, ten times or more. The CDR3 bases are TGTGCCAGCAGTGATTCAGGGACAGGCAGAAAAGAGACCCAGTACTTC. This codes for CASSDSGTGRKETQYF. This sequence joins TRBV28 and TRBJ2-5, with 8 bases that match TRBD1. The CDR3 covers 16 residues. Trimming took 5 bases from V and 3 from J; bases not matched to a gene: 11. Germline CDR1 reads MDHEN; CDR2 reads SYDVKM.

This clonotype has only a few counts. The chain employs TRBV7-9 and TRBJ2-1; D not certain. Trimming pared 3 bases from V and 9 bases from J, leaving 27 bases between. Germline CDR1 is SEHNR and CDR2 is FQNEAQ (reference sequence). The length of the CDR3 is 18 residues. CDR3 nucleotide sequence: TGTGCCAGCAGCTTGTTCGTGACACAAGTCTTCTCCTATAGTGAGCAGTTCTTC. Protein: CASSLFVTQVFSYSEQFF.

A note on this clonotype: Its ends do not fully match the called genes, so a read error is possible. V usage is TRBV6-1 and J usage is TRBJ1-2; D uncertain. CDR1 and CDR2 (germline): MNHNS, SASEGT. This CDR3 has 14 residues. The CDR3 sequence: CASSEGSEHYGNTF. CDR3 DNA: TGTGCGAGCAGTGAAGGTTCCGAGCACTATGGCAACACCTTC.

As for this clonotype: Germline is not matched at one junction end, which may reflect a read error. The chain carries TRBV7-3 and TRBJ2-1, with 8 bases lining up with TRBD2. CDR3 length: 18 amino acids. Germline CDR1 and CDR2: SGHTA and FQGTGA. The CDR3 DNA is TGTGCTAGCAGCACGAAAGGGGCCGAACTAGCGGCCTACAATGAGCAGTTCTTC. It yields the protein CASSTKGAELAAYNEQFF.

Points on this clonotype: One end of the junction fails to match germline, which may point to a read error. This rearrangement joins TRBV11-2 to TRBJ2-3; TRBD1 or TRBD2 may be the D gene (5 bases each). Per the germline V gene, CDR1 is SGHAT and CDR2 is FQNNGV. The CDR3 length is 15 residues. The CDR3 loop reads CASCLVGTPRDTQYF. The CDR3, as DNA: TGTGCCAGCTGCTTAGTCGGGACCCCGAGAGATACTCAGTATTTT.

This chain joins TRBV14 and TRBJ2-7; D not certain. Trimming took 0 bases from V and 3 from J, leaving 15 bases between them. The CDR3 runs 16 residues. Looked up from germline, CDR1 is SGHDN and CDR2 is FVKESK. CDR3 DNA: TGTGCCAGCAGCCAAGACGTAAAGCGAGCCTTCTACGAGCAGTACTTC. Translated: CASSQDVKRAFYEQYF.